This T cell receptor (beta chain) emerged from a study of CD8+ T cells in alopecia areata. Across the study: Female C3H/HeJ recipients aged about 7-11 weeks got skin from C3H/HeJ graft donors aged about 6-13 months that had spontaneous alopecia.

Reverse transcription of extracted RNA yielded cDNA, which provided the sequencing template. Sequenced by immunoSEQ multiplex PCR; TCRdb stores in-frame clones only, minus some. The sample gives 200,000 to 300,000 clones, none seen only once, and the top ten clones hold 0.9% to 1.5%. At least ten counts were recorded for this clone. Its matching antigen is unknown. All gene names here are mouse names. The read terminates 4 residues before the CDR3 end, so the remaining end is supplied by the germline J gene. Losses at the gene ends were 4 bases for V and 5 bases for J; bases not matched to a gene: 4. Germline loops: CDR1 SGHDT, CDR2 FRDEAV. The CDR3 spans 15 residues. A panel of CD4, CD8alpha, NKG2D, NKG2ACE and other markers served to sort pooled cutaneous lymph node cells. Regarding the study as a whole: Unlike in mice, where it was clearer, TCR sharing across patients was less clear, possibly HLA-related. Scalp samples also yield sequences from resident alphabeta T cells of normal skin. Relative to normal scalp, lesional scalp, especially alopecia totalis/universalis, showed higher clonality.

The V and J genes are TRBV14 and TRBJ2-1; 12 bases match TRBD2. The sequence derives from a C3H/HeJ mouse with alopecia areata. The mouse strain carries the MHC haplotype H2-k. Sequenced sample: CD4+ T cells sorted from a lymph node. The CDR3 is CASSPRDWGDAEQFF. The CDR3 DNA, read in part, is TGTGCCAGCAGTCCCCGGGACTGGGGGGATGCT.